A single sample is the source of the 24 T cell receptor beta chains below, sequenced in a study of cytomegalovirus exposure and HLA in healthy donors. PCR primers comprised 60 Vbeta and 13 Jbeta primers. Method: immunoSEQ multiplex PCR; TCRdb's copy keeps in-frame clones and lacks some. The sample lists under 200,000 clones, about four fifths occurring once. Material for sequencing was PBMCs. These TCRs come from a woman aged 45-60 years in good health and CMV-seronegative.

This clone was recorded once. The CDR3 spells CASSHADRLSYNEQFF. CDR3 coding DNA: TGCGCCAGCAGCCACGCGGACAGACTATCCTACAATGAGCAGTTCTTC. The chain carries TRBV4-3 and TRBJ2-1; D perhaps matches TRBD1 (6 bases). V dropped 3 bases and J dropped 1 base, with 13 bases sitting between them. From germline, CDR1 is LGHNA and CDR2 YSLEER. The CDR3 is made up of 16 amino acids.

The CDR3 nucleotides are TGTGCCAGCAGCAGAAGGAGGGGCAATCAGCCCCAGCATTTT. This codes for CASSRRRGNQPQHF. This sequence joins TRBV7-2 and TRBJ1-5, with D uncertain. CDR1 SGHTA and CDR2 FQGNSA come from the germline V gene. V was pared by 5 bases and J by 2 bases, with 10 bases between. This CDR3 has 14 residues.

This clone was seen a few times. The gene calls are TRBV19 and TRBJ1-4; D is uncertain. V was shortened by 8 bases and J by 8 bases, with 18 bases between the two germline ends. This CDR3 has 14 amino acids. Germline V lookup: CDR1 LNHDA, CDR2 SQIVND (reference sequence). CDR3: CASGYDTRSEKLFF. DNA for the CDR3: TGTGCCAGTGGTTATGACACACGGTCGGAAAAACTGTTTTTT.

The rearrangement links TRBV30 to TRBJ1-5; 9 positions agree with TRBD1. From germline, CDR1 is GTSNPN and CDR2 SVGIG (reference sequence). J gave up 6 bases and V 3 bases, and 3 bases lay outside the gene matches. This CDR3 has 13 residues. This CDR3 reads CAWSEQGAQPQHF. The CDR3 DNA sequence: TGTGCCTGGAGCGAACAGGGGGCTCAGCCCCAGCATTTT. The full variable domain, completed using reference TRBV30 and TRBJ1-5, is SQTIHQWPATLVQPVGSPLSLECTVEGTSNPNLYWYRQAAGRGLQLLFYSVGIGQISSEVPQNLSASRPQDRQFILSSKKLLLSDSGFYLCAWSEQGAQPQHFGDGTRLSIL.

There are a few counts of this clone. The V call is TRBV29-1, the J call TRBJ2-6; 9 positions match TRBD1. With V trimmed by 4 bases and J by 2 bases, 6 bases remained unmatched. This CDR3 has 16 residues. The germline CDR1 and CDR2 sequences are SQVTM and ANQGSEA. CDR3: CSVVLQGATGANVLTF. The CDR3 DNA reads as TGCAGCGTTGTATTACAGGGGGCAACTGGGGCCAACGTCCTGACTTTC. The variable domain in full, with the rest retrieved from reference TRBV29-1 and TRBJ2-6, is SAVISQKPSRDICQRGTSLTIQCQVDSQVTMMFWYRQQPGQSLTLIATANQGSEATYESGFVIDKFPISRPNLTFSTLTVSNMSPEDSSIYLCSVVLQGATGANVLTFGAGSRLTVL.

The chain links TRBV7-9 to TRBJ2-1, with 8 nucleotides matching TRBD2. Trimming at V came to 4 bases and at J to 8 bases, leaving 16 bases not matched to a gene. The CDR3 consists of 17 residues. Germline-derived CDR1 and CDR2 are SEHNR and FQNEAQ (reference sequence). CDR3 coding DNA: TGTGCCAGCAGCTCGGGGGGGCCCCTTTTGACTAGGGATGAGCAGTTCTTC. Translation gives CASSSGGPLLTRDEQFF.

This sequence joins TRBV7-3 and TRBJ2-3; 7 bases match TRBD1. Germline CDR1 and CDR2: SGHTA and FQGTGA. Trimming removed 5 bases from V and 6 bases from J; junction bases left unmatched: 8. CDR3 length equals 14 residues. The CDR3 region is CASSATPQGDTQYF. The CDR3 DNA follows: TGTGCCAGCAGCGCCACCCCACAGGGGGATACGCAGTATTTT.

This chain connects TRBV18 to TRBJ1-2; 10 nucleotides match TRBD1. Losses at the gene ends were 8 bases for V and 3 bases for J; bases not matched to a gene: 9. The CDR3 is 15 amino acids. Germline values: CDR1 KGHSH, CDR2 LQKENI. The CDR3 DNA reads TGTGCCAGCGCCCGGGACAGGGGAATGGACTATGGCTACACCTTC. Amino acids: CASARDRGMDYGYTF.

This chain joins TRBV15 and TRBJ2-2; TRBD1 agrees at 8 bases. The CDR3 loop spans 19 amino acids. Germline loops: CDR1 LNHNV, CDR2 YYDKDF (reference sequence). J was trimmed by 1 base and V by 4 bases; bases with no gene match: 14. This chain's CDR3 is CATSNPTGALPLNTGELFF. CDR3 sequence (DNA): TGTGCCACCAGCAACCCGACAGGGGCTCTACCTTTGAACACCGGGGAGCTGTTTTTT. The whole variable domain, remainder taken from reference TRBV15 and TRBJ2-2, is DAMVIQNPRYQVTQFGKPVTLSCSQTLNHNVMYWYQQKSSQAPKLLFHYYDKDFNNEADTPDNFQSRRPNTSFCFLDIRSPGLGDTAMYLCATSNPTGALPLNTGELFFGEGSRLTVL.

The table lists this clone with a count of one. This chain connects TRBV29-1 to TRBJ1-2; D not resolved. V dropped 2 bases and J dropped 4 bases, with 17 bases sitting between them. Germline CDR1 is SQVTM and CDR2 is ANQGSEA. The length of the CDR3 is 15 residues. The CDR3 DNA reads TGCAGCGTTGAAACCCCGGGGAGGGCGAGCTATGGCTACACCTTC. This encodes CSVETPGRASYGYTF.

The chain is built from TRBV5-1 and TRBJ2-5; D remains ambiguous. V lost 0 bases, J lost 5 bases, and 11 bases lay in between. The germline V gene encodes CDR1 SGHRS and CDR2 YFSETQ. CDR3 size: 14 residues. The CDR3 region has the DNA TGCGCCAGCAGCTTGGCCGGAGTCCGGGAGACCCAGTACTTC. Protein product: CASSLAGVRETQYF.

J is TRBJ2-7 and V is TRBV28, with TRBD1 matching 11 bases. V was pared by 3 bases and J by 9 bases, with 4 bases of the junction left unmatched. There are 13 residues in the CDR3. The germline V gene has CDR1 MDHEN and CDR2 SYDVKM. The CDR3 DNA reads as TGTGCCAGCAGTTTGGCCGGGACAGGGGGGCAGTACTTC. Amino acid sequence: CASSLAGTGGQYF.

The gene calls are TRBV27 and TRBJ1-5, with a weak D call TRBD1 (5 bases). Germline lookup yields CDR1 MNHEY and CDR2 SMNVEV (reference sequence). The length of the CDR3 is 13 residues. Trimming took 6 bases from V and 3 from J, leaving 9 bases between them. The CDR3 sequence: CASRNRFNQPQHF. As DNA, the CDR3 is TGTGCCAGCAGAAACAGGTTCAATCAGCCCCAGCATTTT.

The V and J genes are TRBV28 and TRBJ2-1; 9 bases are shared with TRBD2. V was clipped by 11 bases and J by 5 bases; unmatched bases: 19. The CDR3 has 17 residues. Germline values: CDR1 MDHEN, CDR2 SYDVKM. In DNA form, the CDR3 reads TGTGCCCGGGGAGGGCGGGAGGGCCTTTTTAACGACAATGAGCAGTTCTTC. This gives the protein CARGGREGLFNDNEQFF. Looking up the rest from reference TRBV28 and TRBJ2-1 gives the full variable domain: DVKVTQSSRYLVKRTGEKVFLECVQDMDHENMFWYRQDPGLGLRLIYFSYDVKMKEKGDIPEGYSVSREKKERFSLILESASTNQTSMYLCARGGREGLFNDNEQFFGPGTRLTVL.

This clone occurred a few times. The CDR3 sequence is CASSPNTGGLAETQYF. CDR3 in DNA: TGCGCCAGCAGCCCCAACACCGGCGGACTCGCAGAGACCCAGTACTTC. V is TRBV5-1 and J is TRBJ2-5; D is perhaps TRBD2 (5 bases). This CDR3 region has 16 residues. Trimming removed 4 bases from V and 4 bases from J, with 20 bases in between. CDR1 and CDR2 (germline): SGHRS, YFSETQ.

The genes are TRBV19 and TRBJ2-5, with TRBD2 matching over 7 bases. Trimming at V came to 5 bases and at J to 5 bases, leaving 11 bases not matched to a gene. Germline CDR1 is LNHDA and CDR2 is SQIVND (reference sequence). The length of the CDR3 is 15 residues. The CDR3 loop is CASSRLAHSGETQYF. CDR3 DNA: TGTGCCAGTAGTCGACTAGCCCACTCAGGGGAGACCCAGTACTTC.

V is TRBV7-8 and J is TRBJ1-4, with 12 bases matching TRBD1. V dropped 6 bases and J dropped 8; count of bases not matched to a gene: 13. This CDR3 is 17 amino acids long. Germline V gene data show CDR1 as SGHVS and CDR2 as FQNEAQ. CDR3 sequence reads: CASSSGTGGPLGEKLFF. As DNA, the CDR3 is TGTGCCAGCAGTTCGGGGACAGGGGGCCCTCTCGGGGAAAAACTGTTTTTT.

The rearrangement uses TRBV4-3 and TRBJ2-1, with a tentative D call TRBD1 (5 bases). The V and J ends lost 0 bases and 6 bases respectively, with 18 bases between them. The CDR3 consists of 17 residues. CDR1 and CDR2 from the germline V gene are LGHNA and YSLEER. The CDR3 DNA sequence: TGCGCCAGCAGCCAAGATGGGGCAGTTCCCTCGGGCAATGAGCAGTTCTTC. Amino acid sequence: CASSQDGAVPSGNEQFF.

The rearrangement uses TRBV27 and TRBJ1-2; TRBD1 is a possible D gene (6 bases). The CDR3 loop spans 15 amino acids. V was shortened by 6 bases and J by 8 bases, with 22 bases between the two germline ends. Germline assignment: CDR1 MNHEY and CDR2 SMNVEV (reference sequence). In nucleotides, the CDR3 is TGTGCCAGCAGATCCAGACAGGCCGGTAATGGGGGCTACACCTTC. This translates into CASRSRQAGNGGYTF.

This chain connects TRBV4-1 to TRBJ2-3; D unresolved. Germline-derived CDR1 and CDR2 are MGHRA and YSYEKL. The CDR3 is 14 amino acids. V was pared by 3 bases and J by 0 bases, with 7 bases between. CDR3 DNA: TGCGCCAGCAGCCACGGGTATAGCACAGATACGCAGTATTTT. Its protein product is CASSHGYSTDTQYF.

CDR3 loop: CASSQVSGTGELFF. CDR3 sequence (DNA): TGTGCCAGCAGCCAAGTGTCGGGGACCGGGGAGCTGTTTTTT. V and J are TRBV4-2 and TRBJ2-2, with D possibly matching TRBD2 (5 bases). The germline gives CDR1 LGHNA, CDR2 YNFKEQ. The CDR3 extends over 14 amino acids. Trimming shortened V by 1 base and J by 5 bases, and 8 bases separated the two germline ends.

This chain connects TRBV7-2 to TRBJ1-4, with D possibly matching TRBD1 (6 bases). This CDR3 contains 14 residues. The germline V gene has CDR1 SGHTA and CDR2 FQGNSA. V lost 3 bases and J 4 bases, leaving 9 bases between the germline ends. The CDR3: CASSFDRLNEKLFF. CDR3 bases: TGTGCCAGCAGCTTCGACAGGCTTAATGAAAAACTGTTTTTT.

This sequence joins TRBV30 and TRBJ1-5; no reliable D call. V gave up 0 bases and J gave up 6 bases, with 12 bases separating them. Germline assignment: CDR1 GTSNPN and CDR2 SVGIG (reference sequence). This CDR3 spans 14 amino acids. This chain's CDR3 is CAWSVSDRSQPQHF. The CDR3 DNA follows: TGTGCCTGGAGTGTTTCCGATCGCAGTCAGCCCCAGCATTTT.

This rearrangement joins TRBV7-8 to TRBJ2-3; 9 bases align to TRBD1. Germline CDR1 reads SGHVS; CDR2 reads FQNEAQ. J was trimmed by 1 base and V by 5 bases; bases with no gene match: 7. The CDR3 covers 16 residues. CDR3 protein: CASSALQGAGTDTQYF. The CDR3 nucleotides are TGTGCCAGCAGCGCATTACAGGGGGCGGGCACAGATACGCAGTATTTT.